Listed here are 12 T cell receptor beta chains from one sample, sequenced in a study of T cells in localized non-small cell lung cancer. The data were produced by immunoSEQ multiplex PCR, yet TCRdb's version contains in-frame clones alone and is incomplete. The table records over 70,000 clones, approximately 87% of them present only once. The sample in question was peripheral blood, obtained before any cancer treatment. The origin of the receptors is a male donor aged 60 or over with stage III squamous cell lung carcinoma.

V is TRBV2 and J is TRBJ2-2, with 10 bases aligning to TRBD2. With 1 base clipped from V and 8 bases from J, the junction kept 10 bases outside the gene matches. Germline lookup yields CDR1 SNHLY and CDR2 FYNNEI. The CDR3 consists of 17 residues. CDR3 bases: TGTGCCAGCAGTGAAGGGTCTAGCGGGGGCCAAAGGGGGGAGCTGTTTTTT. Translated: CASSEGSSGGQRGELFF.

This chain links TRBV14 with TRBJ1-2; D is undetermined. The CDR3 has 15 amino acids. Germline V gene lookup returns CDR1 SGHDN and CDR2 FVKESK. V dropped 3 bases and J dropped 5 bases, with 16 bases sitting between them. The CDR3 protein is CASSHGPGSLYGYTF. The CDR3 DNA is TGTGCCAGCAGCCACGGACCCGGGAGCCTATATGGCTACACCTTC.

V usage is TRBV7-9 and J usage is TRBJ1-2; possible D gene TRBD1, 5 bases. This CDR3 region has 15 residues. Looked up from germline, CDR1 is SEHNR and CDR2 is FQNEAQ (reference sequence). Trimming pared 3 bases from V and 4 bases from J, leaving 15 bases between. For the CDR3, the DNA is TGTGCCAGCAGCTTGGCCCGGTCCGGGGGCTATGGCTACACCTTC. It is translated as CASSLARSGGYGYTF.

The gene calls are TRBV7-4 and TRBJ1-1; no reliable D call. Germline assignment: CDR1 SGHVT and CDR2 SQSDAQ. V dropped 1 base and J dropped 0 bases, with 6 bases sitting between them. The CDR3 consists of 14 residues. The CDR3 DNA is TGTGCCAGCAGCTTAGGTACTTTGAACACTGAAGCTTTCTTT. Translating it yields CASSLGTLNTEAFF. The full variable domain, its missing parts supplied by reference TRBV7-4 and TRBJ1-1, is GAGVSQSPRYKVAKRGRDVALRCDSISGHVTLYWYRQTLGQGSEVLTYSQSDAQRDKSGRPSGRFSAERPERSVSTLKIQRTEQGDSAVYLCASSLGTLNTEAFFGQGTRLTVV.

A few counts support this clone. This rearrangement joins TRBV6-1 to TRBJ1-5; 10 nucleotides match TRBD1. Germline V gives CDR1 MNHNS, CDR2 SASEGT. The CDR3 covers 15 residues. The J segment lost 5 bases and the V segment lost 6 bases, leaving 7 bases of the junction unmatched. Written as DNA, the CDR3 is TGTGCCAGCAGAGAGGGACAGGGGACATATCAGCCCCAGCATTTT. It encodes CASREGQGTYQPQHF.

The chain is built from TRBV6-1 and TRBJ1-3; D ambiguous. V was pared by 4 bases and J by 0 bases, with 10 bases between. The CDR3 contains 15 residues. From germline, CDR1 is MNHNS and CDR2 SASEGT. The CDR3 loop reads CASSAKPSSGNTIYF. CDR3 sequence (DNA): TGTGCCAGCAGTGCGAAACCGAGCTCTGGAAACACCATATATTTT.

This chain connects TRBV6-6 to TRBJ2-7; 8 bases match TRBD1. Losses at the gene ends were 6 bases for V and 3 bases for J; bases not matched to a gene: 4. The CDR3 is 13 residues long. Germline CDR1 and CDR2: MNHNY and SVGAGI (reference sequence). CDR3 nucleotide sequence: TGTGCCAGCAGCAAGGACAGGGACTACGAGCAGTACGTC. It codes for CASSKDRDYEQYV.

This sequence joins TRBV5-5 and TRBJ1-6; 10 bases map to TRBD1. CDR3 length: 17 residues. The germline gives CDR1 SGHKS, CDR2 YYEKEE (reference sequence). V lost 1 base, J lost 11 bases, and 12 bases stayed unmatched. The CDR3 region is CASSLFPSGTGEAPLHF. CDR3 coding DNA: TGTGCCAGCAGCTTGTTTCCCAGCGGGACAGGGGAGGCACCCCTCCACTTT.

The V and J genes are TRBV7-9 and TRBJ1-5, with 8 bases fitting TRBD1. Germline values: CDR1 SEHNR, CDR2 FQNEAQ (reference sequence). The ends lost 4 bases at V and 11 bases at J; junction bases unmatched: 10. The CDR3 sequence is 14 residues long. CDR3 sequence: CASSSTGAHGTQHF. CDR3 sequence (DNA): TGTGCCAGCAGCTCGACAGGGGCGCACGGTACCCAGCATTTT. The entire variable domain, with the rest obtained from reference TRBV7-9 and TRBJ1-5, is as follows: DTGVSQNPRHKITKRGQNVTFRCDPISEHNRLYWYRQTLGQGPEFLTYFQNEAQLEKSRLLSDRFSAERPKGSFSTLEIQRTEQGDSAMYLCASSSTGAHGTQHFGDGTRLSIL.

This rearrangement joins TRBV7-6 to TRBJ1-6; D not resolved. The CDR3 loop spans 13 amino acids. V lost 0 bases to trimming and J lost 7 bases, with 4 bases between them. Looked up from germline, CDR1 is SGHVS and CDR2 is FNYEAQ. The CDR3 bases are TGTGCCAGCAGCTTAGCGAGAAATTCACCCCTCCACTTT. It is translated as CASSLARNSPLHF. Based on the CDR3 plus reference TRBV7-6 and TRBJ1-6, the full variable domain is GAGVSQSPRYKVTKRGQDVALRCDPISGHVSLYWYRQALGQGPEFLTYFNYEAQQDKSGLPNDRFSAERPEGSISTLTIQRTEQRDSAMYRCASSLARNSPLHFGNGTRLTVT.

V is TRBV30 and J is TRBJ2-7, with D unresolved. V lost 0 bases to trimming and J lost 3 bases, with 9 bases between them. In germline, CDR1 is GTSNPN, CDR2 SVGIG (reference sequence). CDR3 size: 13 residues. CDR3 DNA sequence: TGTGCCTGGAGTGTATCCCTATACTACGAGCAGTACTTC. Translation: CAWSVSLYYEQYF.

This clone has a handful of counts. The chain couples TRBV5-4 to TRBJ2-7; D may be TRBD1 (6 bases). This CDR3 region has 16 residues. The germline gives CDR1 SGHNT, CDR2 YYREEE (reference sequence). V lost 0 bases and J lost 0, with 13 bases in between. CDR3 protein: CASSLERTASSYEQYF. Here the CDR3 DNA reads TGTGCCAGCAGCTTGGAAAGGACAGCTTCCTCCTACGAGCAGTACTTC.